The 2 T cell receptor beta chains below come from one sample, sequenced in a study of tumor-infiltrating lymphocytes in primary liver carcinoma. Extraction of RNA together with DNA used roughly 20-32 mg of unsorted bulk tissue. TCR beta cDNA was reverse-transcribed from roughly 520 ng of total RNA. The reaction used a constant-region primer and ProtoScript II reverse transcriptase. Slightly modified ARM-PCR with three nested multiplex PCR rounds yielded TCR beta libraries. TRBV1-TRBV30 forward primers and a C-beta reverse primer were used in the first two PCR rounds, which each ran for around 10 cycles. From the multiplex PCR reads, TCRdb called clonotypes with MiXCR, one entry per CDR3 protein. The sample has around 99,000 distinct CDR3 sequences; around 68% are singletons. Specimen: tumor-adjacent normal liver tissue. The receptors stem from a man in his forties with primary liver carcinoma and hepatitis B virus infection.

In the case of this clonotype: Since a much larger clone is just one base distant, this may be a read error. This sequence joins TRBV5-5 and TRBJ1-1, with 7 bases aligning to TRBD1. Germline CDR1 reads SGHKS; CDR2 reads YYEKEE (reference sequence). V gave up 1 base and J gave up 3 bases; unmatched junction bases: 21. This CDR3 is built from 20 residues. The chain's CDR3 is CASSLTRLIGGGARHTEAFF. The CDR3 DNA follows: TGTGCCAGCAGCTTGACCCGTCTCATCGGAGGGGGCGCGAGGCACACTGAAGCTTTCTTT.

A word on this clonotype: The conserved phenylalanine or tryptophan is not found at the CDR3 terminus, so this likely reflects a read error. This chain connects TRBV12-3 or TRBV12-4 to TRBJ2-1; D is perhaps TRBD1 (5 bases). This CDR3 region has 12 residues. V lost 11 bases and J lost 6, with 14 bases in between. The CDR3 here is CADSPLFNEQFL. The CDR3 DNA sequence: TGTGCCGACAGTCCTTTGTTCAATGAGCAGTTCTTA.